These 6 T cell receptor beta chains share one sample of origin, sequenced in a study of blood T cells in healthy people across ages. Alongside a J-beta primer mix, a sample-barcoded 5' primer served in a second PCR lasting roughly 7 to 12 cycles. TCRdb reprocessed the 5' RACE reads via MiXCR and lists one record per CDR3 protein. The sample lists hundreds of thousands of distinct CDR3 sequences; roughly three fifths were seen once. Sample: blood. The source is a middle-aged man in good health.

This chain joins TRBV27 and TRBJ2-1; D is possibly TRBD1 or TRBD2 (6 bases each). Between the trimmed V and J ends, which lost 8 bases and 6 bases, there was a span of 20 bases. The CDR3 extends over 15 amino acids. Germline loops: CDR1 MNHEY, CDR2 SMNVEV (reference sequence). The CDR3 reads CASRPGTGDINEQFF. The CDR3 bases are TGTGCCAGCCGGCCCGGGACGGGGGACATCAATGAGCAGTTCTTC.

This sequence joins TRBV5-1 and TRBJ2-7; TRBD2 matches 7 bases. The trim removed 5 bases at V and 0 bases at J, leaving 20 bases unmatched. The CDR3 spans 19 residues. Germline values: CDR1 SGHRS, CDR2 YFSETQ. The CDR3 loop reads CASRLIPGTTTISSYEQYF. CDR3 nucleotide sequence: TGCGCCAGCAGACTAATTCCCGGGACTACGACGATTAGCTCCTACGAGCAGTACTTC.

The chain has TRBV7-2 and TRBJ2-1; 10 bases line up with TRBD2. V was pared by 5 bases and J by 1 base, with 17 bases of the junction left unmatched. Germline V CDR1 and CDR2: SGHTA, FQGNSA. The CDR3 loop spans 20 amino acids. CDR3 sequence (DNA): TGTGCCAGCAGCCGCCCTCTCAGGCTAGCGGGGGCCCTTTCCTACAATGAGCAGTTCTTC. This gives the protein CASSRPLRLAGALSYNEQFF.

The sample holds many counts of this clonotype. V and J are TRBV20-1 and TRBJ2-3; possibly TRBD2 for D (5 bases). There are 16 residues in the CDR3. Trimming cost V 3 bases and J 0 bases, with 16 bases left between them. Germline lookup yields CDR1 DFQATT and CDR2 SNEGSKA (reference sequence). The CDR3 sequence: CSARIGIGASTDTQYF. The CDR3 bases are TGCAGTGCTAGGATCGGGATAGGTGCTAGCACAGATACGCAGTATTTT.

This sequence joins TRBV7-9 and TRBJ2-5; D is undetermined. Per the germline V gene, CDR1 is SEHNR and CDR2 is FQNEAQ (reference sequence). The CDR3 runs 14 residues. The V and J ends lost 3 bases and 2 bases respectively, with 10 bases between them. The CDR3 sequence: CASSFVQNQETQYF. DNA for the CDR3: TGTGCCAGCAGCTTTGTACAAAATCAAGAGACCCAGTACTTC.

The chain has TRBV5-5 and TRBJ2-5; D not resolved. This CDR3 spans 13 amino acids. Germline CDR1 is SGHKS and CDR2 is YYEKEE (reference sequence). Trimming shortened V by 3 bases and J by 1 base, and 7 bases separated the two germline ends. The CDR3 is CASSSPGQETQYF. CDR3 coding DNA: TGTGCCAGCAGCTCCCCGGGCCAAGAGACCCAGTACTTC. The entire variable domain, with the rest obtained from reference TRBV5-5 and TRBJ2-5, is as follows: DAGVTQSPTHLIKTRGQQVTLRCSPISGHKSVSWYQQVLGQGPQFIFQYYEKEERGRGNFPDRFSARQFPNYSSELNVNALLLGDSALYLCASSSPGQETQYFGPGTRLLVL.